Below are 30 T cell receptor beta chains sequenced from a single sample in a study of Graves' ophthalmopathy and Graves' hyperthyroidism (dated by TCRdb to about 2018). Sequencing used an Illumina HiSeq 2000. For repertoire sequencing, the TCR beta CDR3 regions were amplified from RNA transcripts. The first round was an RT-PCR using HTBI primers with the Qiagen OneStep RT-PCR kit, and this first round was followed by a second-round multiplex PCR, then size selection and purification. Clones were called with MiXCR by TCRdb after fastp trimmed the public reads at Q25, and only in-frame beta chains were retained. Each record represents a unique CDR3 protein, reported with the most common genes and DNA among its rows. This sample holds about 210,000 distinct CDR3 sequences; less than 30% were observed only once. Approximately 9.1% of the sample is held by the ten biggest clonotypes. The sample taken for sequencing was peripheral blood. The receptors come from a man aged 50-59 years with Graves' ophthalmopathy. Donor details come from another sample of the same person, matched by shared clones.

J is TRBJ1-1 and V is TRBV5-1; D possibly corresponds to TRBD1 (5 bases). The V gene lost 4 bases and the J gene lost 2 bases, with 18 bases spanning the gap. In germline, CDR1 is SGHRS, CDR2 YFSETQ. There are 16 residues in the CDR3. In DNA, the CDR3 is TGCGCCAGCAGCCTGGGGCAGGTTCCTATTAACACTGAAGCTTTCTTT. Translating it yields CASSLGQVPINTEAFF.

The sample holds many counts of this clonotype. The chain links TRBV4-1 to TRBJ1-6; TRBD1 agrees at 9 bases. Looked up from germline, CDR1 is MGHRA and CDR2 is YSYEKL. The CDR3 has 17 residues. V lost 1 base to trimming and J lost 7 bases; unmatched junction nucleotides: 8. DNA of the CDR3: TGCGCCAGCAGCCAAGTTGGGACAGGGAGATTAAATTCACCCCTCCACTTT. Translated, it gives CASSQVGTGRLNSPLHF.

The V gene is TRBV28, the J gene TRBJ2-7; D uncertain. The CDR3 covers 13 residues. Trimming removed 6 bases at V and 5 bases at J, with 14 bases between. Germline V CDR1 and CDR2: MDHEN, SYDVKM. CDR3 DNA sequence: TGTGCCAGCAGAACCTATCGTAGGGACGAGCAGTACTTC. Translated, it gives CASRTYRRDEQYF.

This clonotype occurred many times. The chain recombines TRBV12-3 or TRBV12-4 with TRBJ1-5; tentative D call: TRBD1 (5 bases). The germline V and J ends were trimmed by 5 bases and 5 bases, with 13 bases remaining between them. The CDR3 contains 14 residues. CDR3 protein: CASSQGLSDQPQHF. The CDR3 nucleotides are TGTGCCAGCAGTCAGGGACTCTCGGATCAGCCCCAGCATTTT.

This clonotype was detected many times. The CDR3 sequence: CATSERGETQYF. The CDR3 coding sequence is TGTGCCACCAGTGAAAGAGGGGAGACCCAGTACTTC. This sequence joins TRBV24-1 and TRBJ2-5, with D perhaps matching TRBD2 (5 bases). The germline V gene encodes CDR1 KGHDR and CDR2 SFDVKD. The CDR3 covers 12 residues. The V gene lost 4 bases and the J gene lost 5 bases, with 7 bases spanning the gap.

Ten or more counts support this clonotype. This sequence joins TRBV12-3 or TRBV12-4 and TRBJ1-2; TRBD1 agrees at 8 bases. V was clipped by 5 bases and J by 6 bases; unmatched bases: 11. This CDR3 region has 15 residues. This chain's CDR3 is CASSPDRGRGDGYTF. DNA of the CDR3: TGTGCCAGCAGTCCTGACAGGGGCAGGGGGGATGGCTACACCTTC.

The chain joins TRBV12-3 or TRBV12-4 to TRBJ2-7, with D perhaps given as TRBD1 or TRBD2 (5 bases each). The CDR3 length is 13 residues. The ends were cut back, 8 bases at V and 5 bases at J, with 16 bases in the middle. The CDR3 is CASLTTGDHEQYF. As DNA, the CDR3 is TGTGCCAGCTTGACGACTGGGGACCACGAGCAGTACTTC.

The CDR3 sequence: CATSRDPSGNTEAFF. In DNA form, the CDR3 reads TGTGCCACCAGCAGAGATCCCTCAGGGAACACTGAAGCTTTCTTT. The rearrangement joins TRBV15 to TRBJ1-1; no reliable D call. This CDR3 has 15 amino acids. Germline-derived CDR1 and CDR2 are LNHNV and YYDKDF (reference sequence). Between the trimmed V and J ends, which lost 0 bases and 1 base, there was a span of 9 bases. Variable domain in full (rest from reference TRBV15 and TRBJ1-1): DAMVIQNPRYQVTQFGKPVTLSCSQTLNHNVMYWYQQKSSQAPKLLFHYYDKDFNNEADTPDNFQSRRPNTSFCFLDIRSPGLGDTAMYLCATSRDPSGNTEAFFGQGTRLTVV.

In its sample, this clonotype was seen a few times. CDR3 sequence (DNA): TGTGCCAGCAGGAGAACACGTGGGGTCTACGAGCAGTACTTC. Its protein is CASRRTRGVYEQYF. This chain joins TRBV28 and TRBJ2-7; no definite D call. Germline loops: CDR1 MDHEN, CDR2 SYDVKM. With 6 bases removed from V and 3 bases from J, the gap between germline ends came to 15 bases. This CDR3 is 14 amino acids long.

This clonotype has ten or more counts. J is TRBJ2-7 and V is TRBV6-2 or TRBV6-3; 8 bases align to TRBD2. This CDR3 region has 15 residues. Germline assignment: CDR1 MNHEY and CDR2 SVGEGT. V gave up 6 bases and J gave up 0 bases; unmatched junction bases: 7. The CDR3 nucleotides are TGTGCCAGCAGACCGAGCGGGAGATTCTCCTACGAGCAGTACTTC. Translation: CASRPSGRFSYEQYF.

The rearrangement links TRBV4-2 to TRBJ1-3; the match to TRBD1 covers 9 bases. Trimming took 4 bases from V and 0 from J; bases not matched to a gene: 4. Germline V gives CDR1 LGHNA, CDR2 YNFKEQ. The CDR3 consists of 16 residues. CDR3: CASSLGQGVSGNTIYF. Written as DNA, the CDR3 is TGTGCCAGCAGCCTGGGACAGGGAGTCTCTGGAAACACCATATATTTT.

In its sample, this clonotype was seen many times. CDR3: CASSYTSGTGANVLTF. The CDR3 region has the DNA TGTGCCAGCAGTTACACTAGCGGGACGGGGGCCAACGTCCTGACTTTC. The chain links TRBV6-5 to TRBJ2-6, with 10 bases matching TRBD2. Trimming cost V 2 bases and J 4 bases; bases outside gene matches: 2. Per the germline V gene, CDR1 is MNHEY and CDR2 is SVGAGI. The CDR3 covers 16 residues.

The CDR3 DNA reads TGTGCCAGCACCGGGGCGGGGACCCAGTACTTC. Its translation: CASTGAGTQYF. V usage is TRBV27 and J usage is TRBJ2-5, with D perhaps assigned TRBD1 or TRBD2 (5 bases each). The CDR3 has 11 residues. Germline V gene sequence: CDR1 MNHEY, CDR2 SMNVEV (reference sequence). The ends were cut back, 7 bases at V and 7 bases at J, with 10 bases in the middle.

The V and J genes are TRBV6-1 and TRBJ2-5; possible D gene TRBD1, 8 bases. The CDR3 loop spans 13 amino acids. The germline V gene has CDR1 MNHNS and CDR2 SASEGT. V dropped 7 bases and J dropped 7 bases, with 16 bases sitting between them. CDR3: CASNGQGGSTQYF. CDR3 nucleotide sequence: TGTGCCAGCAACGGACAGGGAGGGTCGACCCAGTACTTC.

There are many counts of this clonotype. Written as DNA, the CDR3 is TGTGCCAGCAGTTGGGGGACAGAGAACACCGGGGAGCTGTTTTTT. Translation: CASSWGTENTGELFF. The rearrangement joins TRBV12-3 or TRBV12-4 to TRBJ2-2; 7 bases are shared with TRBD1. J was trimmed by 1 base and V by 4 bases; bases with no gene match: 3. This CDR3 comprises 15 residues.

Ten or more counts support this clonotype. The rearrangement links TRBV12-3 or TRBV12-4 to TRBJ2-7; D is ambiguous. V lost 4 bases, J lost 0 bases, and 1 base lay in between. This CDR3 is built from 11 residues. CDR3 loop: CASSSSYEQYF. DNA for the CDR3: TGTGCCAGCAGTTCCTCCTACGAGCAGTACTTC.

The chain has TRBV5-1 and TRBJ2-2, with 7 nucleotides matching TRBD2. The CDR3 extends over 15 amino acids. Germline V gene lookup returns CDR1 SGHRS and CDR2 YFSETQ. J was trimmed by 3 bases and V by 0 bases; bases with no gene match: 2. CDR3 sequence: CASSLGDYYTGELFF. The CDR3 nucleotides are TGCGCCAGCAGCTTGGGGGACTACTACACCGGGGAGCTGTTTTTT.

The chain joins TRBV5-1 to TRBJ2-5, with D unclear. This CDR3 spans 12 amino acids. Germline V gene data show CDR1 as SGHRS and CDR2 as YFSETQ. The V end lost 4 bases, the J end lost 7 bases, and 11 bases lay between the germline ends. The CDR3 DNA follows: TGCGCCAGCAGCACCAGCAAGGGGACCCAGTACTTC. The encoded protein is CASSTSKGTQYF.

This clonotype has ten or more counts. This chain links TRBV27 with TRBJ1-1; unclear D gene. Germline V CDR1 and CDR2: MNHEY, SMNVEV (reference sequence). The CDR3 runs 12 residues. V was trimmed by 3 bases and J by 6 bases, leaving 8 bases between them. The CDR3 DNA is TGTGCCAGCAGTTTCCTTGGGGCTGAAGCTTTCTTT. Translation gives CASSFLGAEAFF.

The gene calls are TRBV6-5 and TRBJ1-2; TRBD1 is a possible D gene (6 bases). CDR1 and CDR2 (germline): MNHEY, SVGAGI. This CDR3 spans 16 amino acids. Trimming cost V 2 bases and J 0 bases, with 13 bases left between them. The CDR3 loop reads CASSYRGTPANYGYTF. DNA for the CDR3: TGTGCCAGCAGTTACCGGGGGACACCAGCTAACTATGGCTACACCTTC.

The chain recombines TRBV6-2 or TRBV6-3 with TRBJ1-1; the D gene is possibly TRBD1 (5 bases). Trimming left V 6 bases short and J 8 bases short, with 19 bases between. Germline V CDR1 and CDR2: MNHEY, SVGEGT. This CDR3 is 14 amino acids long. CDR3 nucleotides: TGTGCCAGCAGCACCTTCGGGGGGAAACTCGAAGCTTTCTTT. Residues: CASSTFGGKLEAFF.

Many counts were recorded for this clonotype. CDR3 protein: CASSQERGDNQETQYF. CDR3 in DNA: TGCGCCAGCAGCCAAGAAAGGGGGGACAACCAAGAGACCCAGTACTTC. The genes are TRBV4-3 and TRBJ2-5; D assignment may be TRBD1 or TRBD2 (6 bases each). The germline V gene has CDR1 LGHNA and CDR2 YSLEER. Trimming pared 0 bases from V and 0 bases from J, leaving 11 bases between. There are 16 residues in the CDR3.

This clonotype was seen at least ten times. The chain is built from TRBV6-5 and TRBJ2-5, with a weak D call TRBD2 (6 bases). Germline CDR1 MNHEY, CDR2 SVGAGI. The CDR3 consists of 14 residues. Trimming removed 2 bases from V and 5 bases from J, with 12 bases in between. The CDR3 region has the DNA TGTGCCAGCAGTTACGGGGACTGGGAGGAGACCCAGTACTTC. This encodes CASSYGDWEETQYF.

The table lists this clonotype with many counts. The rearrangement uses TRBV28 and TRBJ2-7; no clear D gene. Germline lookup yields CDR1 MDHEN and CDR2 SYDVKM. The V end lost 2 bases, the J end lost 4 bases, and 9 bases lay between the germline ends. CDR3 length: 13 amino acids. The CDR3 loop is CASSLAASYEQYF. The CDR3 DNA sequence: TGTGCCAGCAGTTTAGCGGCCAGTTACGAGCAGTACTTC.

This clonotype has only a few counts. The V and J genes are TRBV4-3 and TRBJ2-2; perhaps TRBD2 as D (6 bases). CDR3 length: 16 residues. Trimming took 4 bases from V and 0 from J, leaving 12 bases between them. Germline CDR1 reads LGHNA; CDR2 reads YSLEER. The CDR3 bases are TGCGCCAGCAGCCCCCAGGAGGGGACGAACACCGGGGAGCTGTTTTTT. Protein: CASSPQEGTNTGELFF.

This chain links TRBV19 with TRBJ2-6; 7 nucleotides line up with TRBD2. Germline values: CDR1 LNHDA, CDR2 SQIVND (reference sequence). Trimming at V came to 0 bases and at J to 2 bases, leaving 1 base not matched to a gene. The CDR3 covers 16 residues. CDR3 residues: CASSIDGGAGANVLTF. The CDR3 bases are TGTGCCAGTAGTATAGATGGGGGGGCTGGGGCCAACGTCCTGACTTTC.

This clonotype was seen many times. This rearrangement joins TRBV14 to TRBJ2-7; D may be TRBD1 (6 bases). The CDR3 contains 14 residues. Trimming removed 3 bases at V and 4 bases at J, with 13 bases between. The germline V gene encodes CDR1 SGHDN and CDR2 FVKESK. The CDR3 region is CASSHPPRGYEQYF. In DNA, the CDR3 is TGTGCCAGCAGCCATCCCCCAAGGGGGTACGAGCAGTACTTC.

V gene TRBV28 combines with J gene TRBJ2-7; 9 positions match TRBD2. Germline CDR1 MDHEN, CDR2 SYDVKM. V lost 2 bases to trimming and J lost 5 bases; unmatched junction nucleotides: 4. The CDR3 has 14 amino acids. Here the CDR3 DNA reads TGTGCCAGCAGTTTAATAGCGGGAGCCCACGAGCAGTACTTC. Translated, it gives CASSLIAGAHEQYF.

There are a few counts of this clonotype. The rearrangement links TRBV11-2 to TRBJ1-2; TRBD1 matches 9 bases. CDR1 is SGHAT, CDR2 FQNNGV, per germline. This CDR3 has 13 amino acids. The V and J ends lost 5 bases and 7 bases, in that order; junction bases with no gene match: 5. The CDR3 DNA is TGTGCCAGCAGCCTACCGGACAGGGGTGGCTACACCTTC. The encoded protein is CASSLPDRGGYTF.

The rearrangement links TRBV7-2 to TRBJ1-2, with D unresolved. Trimming left V 1 base short and J 5 bases short, with 8 bases between. The CDR3 is 13 amino acids. Germline CDR1 and CDR2: SGHTA and FQGNSA. CDR3 residues: CASSLERPYGYTF. CDR3 bases: TGTGCCAGCAGCTTAGAACGGCCATATGGCTACACCTTC.